Shown below are 17 T cell receptor beta chains from a single sample sequenced in a study of T cells in Graves' hyperthyroidism and ophthalmopathy. What was amplified from RNA transcripts were TCR beta CDR3 regions. HTBI primers drove first-round RT-PCR of the TCR CDR3. Using its own MiXCR run on the multiplex PCR reads, TCRdb lists one record per CDR3 protein. The repertoire holds hundreds of thousands of distinct CDR3 sequences, with 38% as singletons. Sequencing was done on a sample of blood. The receptors were sampled from a man aged 18 to 35 with Graves' hyperthyroidism.

This clonotype was recorded once. In this CDR3 the conserved last residue, phenylalanine or tryptophan, is missing, so a read error is likely. This sequence joins TRBV7-9 and TRBJ1-2; D is uncertain. CDR1 is SEHNR, CDR2 FQNEAQ, per germline (reference sequence). The CDR3 is 16 amino acids. CDR3 amino acids: CASRLVQSLRHYGYTI. Written as DNA, the CDR3 is TGTGCCAGCAGATTAGTTCAGTCGTTAAGGCACTATGGCTACACCATC.

This clonotype occurred many times. The chain carries TRBV20-1 and TRBJ1-5; no reliable D call. The CDR3 is 13 amino acids. Germline CDR1 DFQATT, CDR2 SNEGSKA (reference sequence). Deletions cut 4 bases from V and 3 bases from J, with 10 bases between. CDR3 in amino acids: CSAKGGFNQPQHF. For the CDR3, the DNA is TGCAGTGCTAAAGGAGGCTTCAATCAGCCCCAGCATTTT.

J is TRBJ2-7 and V is TRBV4-1, with TRBD1 identical over 7 bases. The CDR3 loop spans 13 amino acids. J lost 5 bases, V lost 4 bases, and 5 bases had no gene match. CDR1 is MGHRA and CDR2 is YSYEKL in the germline V gene. CDR3 nucleotides: TGCGCCAGCAGCCTGGGGACAGCGAACGAGCAGTACTTC. Its protein product is CASSLGTANEQYF.

V is TRBV27 and J is TRBJ1-4, with D possibly matching TRBD1 (6 bases). The ends were cut back, 4 bases at V and 8 bases at J, with 17 bases in the middle. Germline CDR1 and CDR2: MNHEY and SMNVEV (reference sequence). This CDR3 contains 15 residues. The CDR3 reads CASSSLSGGDEKLFF. The CDR3, as DNA: TGTGCCAGCAGTTCCCTGTCCGGGGGCGACGAAAAACTGTTTTTT. The entire variable domain, with the rest obtained from reference TRBV27 and TRBJ1-4, is as follows: EAQVTQNPRYLITVTGKKLTVTCSQNMNHEYMSWYRQDPGLGLRQIYYSMNVEVTDKGDVPEGYKVSRKEKRNFPLILESPSPNQTSLYFCASSSLSGGDEKLFFGSGTQLSVL.

Ten or more counts support this clonotype. The rearrangement links TRBV7-9 to TRBJ1-1; D not resolved. The CDR3 spans 13 residues. Trimming left V 8 bases short and J 6 bases short, with 16 bases between. Per germline, CDR1 SEHNR and CDR2 FQNEAQ (reference sequence). The CDR3: CASLLSAGPEAFF. The CDR3 DNA reads TGTGCCAGCCTTCTCTCCGCGGGCCCTGAAGCTTTCTTT.

This clonotype was found a few times. V is TRBV20-1 and J is TRBJ2-5, with 7 bases matching TRBD1. The CDR3 is 15 residues long. From germline, CDR1 is DFQATT and CDR2 SNEGSKA (reference sequence). V lost 3 bases and J lost 1; bases outside the gene matches: 8. The CDR3 nucleotides read TGCAGTGCTAGCCTCACGGGACAGATCCAAGAGACCCAGTACTTC. This gives the protein CSASLTGQIQETQYF.

The J gene is TRBJ1-6, the V gene TRBV7-6, with D possibly TRBD1 on 5 matching bases. The CDR3 has 15 amino acids. V lost 1 base, J lost 5 bases, and 9 bases lay in between. Germline V gene data show CDR1 as SGHVS and CDR2 as FNYEAQ. The DNA of the CDR3 is TGTGCCAGCAGCTTAGTCCCACAGGATAATTCACCCCTCCACTTT. Translation: CASSLVPQDNSPLHF.

This clonotype appeared a few times. This chain joins TRBV6-5 and TRBJ1-1; the D is unclear. Looked up from germline, CDR1 is MNHEY and CDR2 is SVGAGI. This CDR3 contains 15 residues. The germline V and J ends were trimmed by 5 bases and 3 bases, with 16 bases remaining between them. The CDR3 DNA follows: TGTGCCAGCAGTCCTACATGGCGTGGGTACACTGAAGCTTTCTTT. Its translation is CASSPTWRGYTEAFF.

This clonotype showed up just a few times. The J gene is TRBJ2-2, the V gene TRBV6-5; the D gene is possibly TRBD2 (6 bases). Per germline, CDR1 MNHEY and CDR2 SVGAGI. V was cut by 4 bases and J by 4 bases, with 10 bases left in between. The CDR3 spans 14 residues. CDR3 DNA sequence: TGTGCCAGCAGTTTCTGGCGGGGCACCGGGGAGCTGTTTTTT. It specifies CASSFWRGTGELFF.

This clonotype was seen only a few times. V usage is TRBV12-3 or TRBV12-4 and J usage is TRBJ2-7; D might be TRBD2 (5 bases). Trimming shortened V by 8 bases and J by 1 base, and 12 bases separated the two germline ends. There are 13 residues in the CDR3. The CDR3 region has the DNA TGTGCCAGCCAACACCGGGGTTCCTACGAGCAGTACTTC. It specifies CASQHRGSYEQYF.

The chain carries TRBV7-9 and TRBJ1-5; D uncertain. Germline CDR1 SEHNR, CDR2 FQNEAQ (reference sequence). Trimming took 5 bases from V and 1 from J, leaving 6 bases between them. The CDR3 runs to 13 residues. CDR3 sequence reads: CASSPASNQPQHF. In nucleotides, the CDR3 is TGTGCCAGCAGCCCGGCGAGCAATCAGCCCCAGCATTTT.

The chain uses TRBV12-3 or TRBV12-4 and TRBJ2-2; tentatively, D is TRBD1 or TRBD2 (5 bases each). The CDR3 consists of 16 residues. Trimming left V 7 bases short and J 0 bases short, with 15 bases between. In nucleotides, the CDR3 is TGTGCCAGCACCGATGGGACGAGCGCGAACACCGGGGAGCTGTTTTTT. Its protein product is CASTDGTSANTGELFF.

This clonotype occurred many times. The V call is TRBV20-1, the J call TRBJ1-5; D ambiguous. CDR3 length: 13 residues. V gave up 3 bases and J gave up 3 bases, with 9 bases separating them. Germline V gene sequence: CDR1 DFQATT, CDR2 SNEGSKA (reference sequence). Written as DNA, the CDR3 is TGCAGTGCTAGGACGGCCGCCAATCAGCCCCAGCATTTT. Translating gives CSARTAANQPQHF.

The rearrangement uses TRBV12-3 or TRBV12-4 and TRBJ1-2; the match to TRBD1 covers 7 bases. The ends lost 3 bases at V and 8 bases at J; junction bases unmatched: 9. CDR3 length: 14 amino acids. Written as DNA, the CDR3 is TGTGCCAGCAGTTTTGGGGGAGGGGGCCACGGCTACACCTTC. Residues: CASSFGGGGHGYTF.

CDR3 DNA sequence: TGTGCCAGCAGCCAAGAGGGGGAGAATCAGCCCCAGCATTTT. Protein: CASSQEGENQPQHF. V is TRBV14 and J is TRBJ1-5, with D possibly TRBD1 on 5 matching bases. Germline values: CDR1 SGHDN, CDR2 FVKESK. The CDR3 is 14 residues long. V was trimmed by 0 bases and J by 4 bases, leaving 7 bases between them.

The chain is built from TRBV12-3 or TRBV12-4 and TRBJ1-1; D remains ambiguous. The CDR3 runs 14 residues. V lost 4 bases and J 6 bases, leaving 15 bases between the germline ends. CDR3 loop: CASSSPRGRAEAFF. The DNA for the CDR3 is TGTGCCAGCAGTTCGCCCCGCGGTCGCGCTGAAGCTTTCTTT.

The rearrangement links TRBV7-8 to TRBJ1-5; D may be TRBD1 (6 bases). The CDR3 spans 16 residues. The V gene lost 5 bases and the J gene lost 5 bases, with 19 bases spanning the gap. Germline assignment: CDR1 SGHVS and CDR2 FQNEAQ. CDR3 loop: CASSPTRVSGDQPQHF. CDR3 bases: TGTGCCAGCAGCCCGACGAGGGTGTCAGGGGATCAGCCCCAGCATTTT.